Shown below are 14 T cell receptor beta chains from a single sample sequenced in a study of pediatric ulcerative colitis (dated by TCRdb to the late 2010s). During colonoscopy, one to two pinch biopsies were obtained from the rectum for research. The library was made by the immunoSEQ multiplex PCR assay. TCRdb took over this immuneACCESS table, retaining in-frame rearrangements with V and J assigned. Such tables are incomplete; in checked studies, under half of the missing clones stem from an unresolved V gene, and the remainder is unexplained. The sample table records around 34,000 clones; 80% to 85% of these occur just once. The top ten clones comprise around 0.96% of the sample. Sequences were obtained from gut tissue. The receptor set was obtained from a boy aged 5-17 years with mild ulcerative colitis.

The gene calls are TRBV5-1 and TRBJ2-5, with 8 bases lining up with TRBD2. The germline CDR1 and CDR2 sequences are SGHRS and YFSETQ. V shed 4 bases and J 5 bases; nucleotides not matched to a gene: 4. This CDR3 has 13 amino acids. The chain's CDR3 is CASSGLARETQYF. CDR3 DNA: TGCGCCAGCAGCGGACTAGCTCGGGAGACCCAGTACTTC.

The chain recombines TRBV14 with TRBJ2-2, with D possibly TRBD1 on 6 matching bases. The germline V gene encodes CDR1 SGHDN and CDR2 FVKESK. The V end was cut by 5 bases, the J end by 2 bases, with 21 bases between. The CDR3 is 18 amino acids. The CDR3 coding sequence is TGTGCCAGCAGCGACTGGGGGCCGCCACGTCAAAACACCGGGGAGCTGTTTTTT. It specifies CASSDWGPPRQNTGELFF.

The chain uses TRBV7-6 and TRBJ2-7; D may correspond to TRBD1 or TRBD2 (5 bases each). The CDR3 is 15 amino acids. Deletions cut 5 bases from V and 6 bases from J, with 20 bases between. Germline lookup yields CDR1 SGHVS and CDR2 FNYEAQ. CDR3 protein: CASSPFRGPSLEQYF. CDR3 nucleotide sequence: TGTGCCAGCAGCCCTTTTCGGGGCCCTAGTCTCGAGCAGTACTTC.

The chain combines TRBV5-8 with TRBJ1-1, with TRBD1 matching 8 bases. The CDR3 runs 12 residues. V lost 4 bases, J lost 8 bases, and 4 bases stayed unmatched. The V gene's germline CDR1 is SGHTS and CDR2 YDEGEE. The CDR3, as DNA: TGTGCCAGCAGCCGAGGGGACAGGGAAGCTTTCTTT. As protein: CASSRGDREAFF. Drawing the rest from reference TRBV5-8 and TRBJ1-1, the complete variable domain is EAGVTQSPTHLIKTRGQQATLRCSPISGHTSVYWYQQALGLGLQFLLWYDEGEERNRGNFPPRFSGRQFPNYSSELNVNALELEDSALYLCASSRGDREAFFGQGTRLTVV.

The chain couples TRBV5-8 to TRBJ2-5; 8 nucleotides line up with TRBD1. Germline V CDR1 and CDR2: SGHTS, YDEGEE. The CDR3 is made up of 16 amino acids. V lost 4 bases to trimming and J lost 0 bases; unmatched junction nucleotides: 8. The CDR3: CASSRTGNKYQETQYF. For the CDR3, the DNA is TGTGCCAGCAGCCGGACAGGGAATAAGTACCAAGAGACCCAGTACTTC.

This clone showed up just a few times. The V call is TRBV18, the J call TRBJ2-5; no firm D call. CDR3 size: 13 residues. V gave up 3 bases and J gave up 5 bases, with 10 bases separating them. In germline, CDR1 is KGHSH, CDR2 LQKENI. The CDR3 coding sequence is TGTGCCAGCTCACCTACCACTTTTGAGACCCAGTACTTC. Protein: CASSPTTFETQYF. Supplemented by reference TRBV18 and TRBJ2-5, the full variable domain reads NAGVMQNPRHLVRRRGQEARLRCSPMKGHSHVYWYRQLPEEGLKFMVYLQKENIIDESGMPKERFSAEFPKEGPSILRIQQVVRGDSAAYFCASSPTTFETQYFGPGTRLLVL.

This rearrangement joins TRBV30 to TRBJ1-5; TRBD1 matches at 7 bases. Germline V CDR1 and CDR2: GTSNPN, SVGIG (reference sequence). This CDR3 region has 17 residues. Unmatched junction bases numbered 13, after V lost 5 bases and J lost 0 bases. In nucleotides, the CDR3 is TGTGCCTGGTCCATTGACAGGGTAGGATATAGCAATCAGCCCCAGCATTTT. Its protein product is CAWSIDRVGYSNQPQHF.

This clone was found once. This rearrangement joins TRBV19 to TRBJ2-1, with 8 bases identical to TRBD1. CDR1 is LNHDA, CDR2 SQIVND, per germline (reference sequence). With 7 bases clipped from V and 4 bases from J, the junction kept 21 bases outside the gene matches. The CDR3 length is 19 residues. This CDR3 reads CASIPGTTGDPLDYNEQFF. The CDR3 DNA reads TGTGCCAGTATCCCCGGAACGACAGGGGACCCTTTGGATTACAATGAGCAGTTCTTC.

In this sample, this clone turned up a few times. The gene calls are TRBV19 and TRBJ1-1; D might be TRBD1 (6 bases). Looked up from germline, CDR1 is LNHDA and CDR2 is SQIVND (reference sequence). This CDR3 spans 10 amino acids. V lost 8 bases and J 12 bases, leaving 13 bases between the germline ends. The DNA for the CDR3 is TGTGCCAGTGTGGGGGCTTCGCCTTTCTTT. It specifies CASVGASPFF.

This sequence joins TRBV6-5 and TRBJ2-1; 7 bases align to TRBD2. After removal of 6 bases from V and 5 bases from J, the junction contained 7 bases not matched to a gene. Germline-derived CDR1 and CDR2 are MNHEY and SVGAGI. The CDR3 spans 14 residues. CDR3 nucleotide sequence: TGTGCCAGCAGGAGCGGGGCGGGGAACAATGAGCAGTTCTTC. Protein product: CASRSGAGNNEQFF.

J is TRBJ1-3 and V is TRBV7-2, with unresolved D. Germline V CDR1 and CDR2: SGHTA, FQGNSA. V lost 1 base and J 0 bases, leaving 13 bases between the germline ends. There are 17 residues in the CDR3. This CDR3 reads CASSLVGPTSSGNTIYF. The CDR3, as DNA: TGTGCCAGCAGCTTAGTGGGTCCGACCTCCTCTGGAAACACCATATATTTT.

The chain combines TRBV5-1 with TRBJ2-3; D is tentatively TRBD1 or TRBD2 (6 bases each). This CDR3 has 13 residues. Germline V gene sequence: CDR1 SGHRS, CDR2 YFSETQ. The V end was cut by 8 bases, the J end by 5 bases, with 15 bases between. The chain's CDR3 is CASTEGGQDTQYF. The CDR3 nucleotides are TGCGCCAGTACTGAGGGGGGCCAAGATACGCAGTATTTT. Combining the CDR3 with reference TRBV5-1 and TRBJ2-3 gives the whole variable domain KAGVTQTPRYLIKTRGQQVTLSCSPISGHRSVSWYQQTPGQGLQFLFEYFSETQRNKGNFPGRFSGRQFSNSRSEMNVSTLELGDSALYLCASTEGGQDTQYFGPGTRLTVL.

The gene calls are TRBV27 and TRBJ2-5, with no clear D. Germline CDR1 is MNHEY and CDR2 is SMNVEV (reference sequence). The CDR3 spans 14 residues. V was pared by 2 bases and J by 1 base, with 8 bases between. CDR3 nucleotides: TGTGCCAGCAGTTTAGGGCGGAGCCAAGAGACCCAGTACTTC. As protein: CASSLGRSQETQYF.

This chain joins TRBV7-2 and TRBJ1-5, with D possibly TRBD1 on 5 matching bases. CDR3 length: 14 residues. V shed 3 bases and J shed 5 bases, with 11 bases lying between them. Germline V lookup: CDR1 SGHTA, CDR2 FQGNSA. CDR3 loop: CASSLRAGHQPQHF. The DNA for the CDR3 is TGTGCCAGCAGCTTGAGGGCAGGGCATCAGCCCCAGCATTTT.